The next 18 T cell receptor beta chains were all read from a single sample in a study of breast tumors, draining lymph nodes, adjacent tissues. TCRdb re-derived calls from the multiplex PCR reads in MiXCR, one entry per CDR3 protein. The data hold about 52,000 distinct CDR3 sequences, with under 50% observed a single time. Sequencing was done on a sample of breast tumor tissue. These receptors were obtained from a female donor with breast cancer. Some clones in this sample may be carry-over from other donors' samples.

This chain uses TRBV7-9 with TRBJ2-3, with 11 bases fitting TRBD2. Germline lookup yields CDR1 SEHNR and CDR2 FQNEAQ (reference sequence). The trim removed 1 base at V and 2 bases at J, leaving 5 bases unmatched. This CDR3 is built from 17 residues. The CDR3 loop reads CASSLGLAGSNTDTQYF. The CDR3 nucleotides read TGTGCCAGCAGCTTAGGACTAGCGGGAAGTAACACAGATACGCAGTATTTT.

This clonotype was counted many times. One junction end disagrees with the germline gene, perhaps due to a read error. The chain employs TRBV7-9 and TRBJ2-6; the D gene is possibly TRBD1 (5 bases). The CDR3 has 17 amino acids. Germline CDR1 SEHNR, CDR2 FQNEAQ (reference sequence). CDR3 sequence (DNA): TGTGCCAGCTTTACATGGGCTGGGATCTCTGGGGCCAGCGTCCTGACTTTC. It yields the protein CASFTWAGISGASVLTF.

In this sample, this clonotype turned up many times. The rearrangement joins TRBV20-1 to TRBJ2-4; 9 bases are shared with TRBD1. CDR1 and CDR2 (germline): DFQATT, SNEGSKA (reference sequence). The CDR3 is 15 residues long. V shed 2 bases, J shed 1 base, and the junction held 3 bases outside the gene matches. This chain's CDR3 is CSARWTGDAKNIQYF. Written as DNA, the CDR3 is TGCAGTGCTAGATGGACAGGGGATGCCAAAAACATTCAGTACTTC.

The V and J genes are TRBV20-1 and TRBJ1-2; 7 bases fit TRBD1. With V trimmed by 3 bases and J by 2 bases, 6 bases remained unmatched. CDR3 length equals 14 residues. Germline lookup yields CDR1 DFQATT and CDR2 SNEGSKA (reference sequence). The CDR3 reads CSARGGQNNYGYTF. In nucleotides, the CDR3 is TGCAGTGCTAGGGGGGGACAGAACAACTATGGCTACACCTTC.

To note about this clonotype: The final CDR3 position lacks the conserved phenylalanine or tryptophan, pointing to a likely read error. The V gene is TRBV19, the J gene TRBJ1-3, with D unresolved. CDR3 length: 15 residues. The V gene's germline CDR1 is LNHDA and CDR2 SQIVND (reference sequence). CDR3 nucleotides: TGTGCCGGTAGTATGCCGGCTTTAGGCGGAAACACCATATATTCT. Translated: CAGSMPALGGNTIYS.

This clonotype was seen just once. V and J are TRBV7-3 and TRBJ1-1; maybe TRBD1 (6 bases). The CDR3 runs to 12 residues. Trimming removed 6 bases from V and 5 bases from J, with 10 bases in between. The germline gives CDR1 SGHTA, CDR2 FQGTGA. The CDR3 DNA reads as TGTGCCAGCAGGCAGGGGTGGACTGAAGCTTTCTTT. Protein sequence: CASRQGWTEAFF.

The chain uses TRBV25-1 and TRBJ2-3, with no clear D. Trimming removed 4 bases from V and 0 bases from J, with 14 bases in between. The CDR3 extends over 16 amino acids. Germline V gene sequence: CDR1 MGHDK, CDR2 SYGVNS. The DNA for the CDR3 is TGTGCCAGCAGTGCTAGGTGGCCTTCTAGCACAGATACGCAGTATTTT. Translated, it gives CASSARWPSSTDTQYF.

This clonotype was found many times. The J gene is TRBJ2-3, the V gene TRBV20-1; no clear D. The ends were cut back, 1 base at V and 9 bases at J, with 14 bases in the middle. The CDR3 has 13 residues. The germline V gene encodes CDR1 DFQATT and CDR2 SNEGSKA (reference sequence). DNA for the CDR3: TGCAGTGCTAGAGGTTCGGGCCTACCGACGCAGTATTTT. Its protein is CSARGSGLPTQYF.

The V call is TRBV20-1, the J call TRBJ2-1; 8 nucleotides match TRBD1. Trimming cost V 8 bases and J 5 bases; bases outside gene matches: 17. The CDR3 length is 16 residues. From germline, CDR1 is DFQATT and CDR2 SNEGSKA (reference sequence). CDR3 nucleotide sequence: TGCAGTTTTTACCCGGGACAGGTAGACCCAAACAATGAGCAGTTCTTC. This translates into CSFYPGQVDPNNEQFF.

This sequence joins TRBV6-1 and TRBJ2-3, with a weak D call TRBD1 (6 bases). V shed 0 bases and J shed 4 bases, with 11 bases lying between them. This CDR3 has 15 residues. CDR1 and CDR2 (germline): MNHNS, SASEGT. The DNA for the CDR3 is TGTGCCAGCAGTGAAGCCCACAGGGTGGCAGATACGCAGTATTTT. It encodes CASSEAHRVADTQYF.

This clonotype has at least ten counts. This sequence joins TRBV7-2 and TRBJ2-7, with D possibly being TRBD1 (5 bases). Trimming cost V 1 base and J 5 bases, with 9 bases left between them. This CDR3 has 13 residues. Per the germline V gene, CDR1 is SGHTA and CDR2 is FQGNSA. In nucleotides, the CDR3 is TGTGCCAGCAGCTTAGTGCCAGGGAACGAGCAGTACTTC. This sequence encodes CASSLVPGNEQYF. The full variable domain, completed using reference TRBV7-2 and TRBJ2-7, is GAGVSQSPSNKVTEKGKDVELRCDPISGHTALYWYRQSLGQGLEFLIYFQGNSAPDKSGLPSDRFSAERTGGSVSTLTIQRTQQEDSAVYLCASSLVPGNEQYFGPGTRLTVT.

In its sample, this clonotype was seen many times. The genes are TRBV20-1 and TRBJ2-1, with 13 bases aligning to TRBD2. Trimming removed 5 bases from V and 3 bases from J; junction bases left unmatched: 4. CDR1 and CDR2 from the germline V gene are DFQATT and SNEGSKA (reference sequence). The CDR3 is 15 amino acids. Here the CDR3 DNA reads TGCAGTGCTTCCGGGACTAGCGGGGACTACAATGAGCAGTTCTTC. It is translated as CSASGTSGDYNEQFF.

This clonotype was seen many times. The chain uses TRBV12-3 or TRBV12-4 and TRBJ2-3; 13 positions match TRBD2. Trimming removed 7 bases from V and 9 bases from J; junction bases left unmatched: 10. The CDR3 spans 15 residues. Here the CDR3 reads CASKVGTSGTGTQYF. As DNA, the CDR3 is TGTGCCAGCAAGGTGGGGACTAGCGGGACGGGGACGCAGTATTTT.

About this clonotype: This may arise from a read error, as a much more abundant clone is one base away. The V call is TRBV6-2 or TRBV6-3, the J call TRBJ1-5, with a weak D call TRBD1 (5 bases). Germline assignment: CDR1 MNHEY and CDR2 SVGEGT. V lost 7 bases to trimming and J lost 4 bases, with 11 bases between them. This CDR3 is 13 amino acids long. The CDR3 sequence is CASTARVNQPQHF. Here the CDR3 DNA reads TGTGCCAGCACCGCCAGGGTGAATCAGCCCCAGCATTTT.

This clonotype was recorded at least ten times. In DNA form, the CDR3 reads TGTGCCATCAGTGGGACAGGGTATGATGGCTACACCTTC. Encoded protein: CAISGTGYDGYTF. This chain connects TRBV10-3 to TRBJ1-2, with TRBD1 matching 8 bases. The junction had 4 bases not matched to a gene; V was cut back by 4 bases and J by 6 bases. Germline CDR1 is ENHRY and CDR2 is SYGVKD. The CDR3 has 13 residues.

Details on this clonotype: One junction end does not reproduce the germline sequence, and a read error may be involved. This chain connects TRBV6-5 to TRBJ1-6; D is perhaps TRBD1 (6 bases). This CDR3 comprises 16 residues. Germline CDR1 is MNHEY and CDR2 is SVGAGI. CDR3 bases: TGTGCCAGCGGTTACCTCAGTCGGGGGCAGGATTCCCCCCTCCACTTT. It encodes CASGYLSRGQDSPLHF.

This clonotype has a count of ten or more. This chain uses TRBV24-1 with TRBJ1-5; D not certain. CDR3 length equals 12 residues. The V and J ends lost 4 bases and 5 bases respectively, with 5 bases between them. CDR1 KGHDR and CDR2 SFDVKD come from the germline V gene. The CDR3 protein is CATSEGDQPQHF. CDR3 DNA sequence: TGTGCCACCAGTGAAGGCGATCAGCCCCAGCATTTT.

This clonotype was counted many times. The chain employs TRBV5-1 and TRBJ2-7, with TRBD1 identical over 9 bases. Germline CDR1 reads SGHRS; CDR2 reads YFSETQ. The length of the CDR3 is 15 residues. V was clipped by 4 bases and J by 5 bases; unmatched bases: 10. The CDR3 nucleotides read TGCGCCAGCAGCCAAACCGGGACAGGGTTCGACGAGCAGTACTTC. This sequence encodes CASSQTGTGFDEQYF. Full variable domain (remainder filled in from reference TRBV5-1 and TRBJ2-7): KAGVTQTPRYLIKTRGQQVTLSCSPISGHRSVSWYQQTPGQGLQFLFEYFSETQRNKGNFPGRFSGRQFSNSRSEMNVSTLELGDSALYLCASSQTGTGFDEQYFGPGTRLTVT.